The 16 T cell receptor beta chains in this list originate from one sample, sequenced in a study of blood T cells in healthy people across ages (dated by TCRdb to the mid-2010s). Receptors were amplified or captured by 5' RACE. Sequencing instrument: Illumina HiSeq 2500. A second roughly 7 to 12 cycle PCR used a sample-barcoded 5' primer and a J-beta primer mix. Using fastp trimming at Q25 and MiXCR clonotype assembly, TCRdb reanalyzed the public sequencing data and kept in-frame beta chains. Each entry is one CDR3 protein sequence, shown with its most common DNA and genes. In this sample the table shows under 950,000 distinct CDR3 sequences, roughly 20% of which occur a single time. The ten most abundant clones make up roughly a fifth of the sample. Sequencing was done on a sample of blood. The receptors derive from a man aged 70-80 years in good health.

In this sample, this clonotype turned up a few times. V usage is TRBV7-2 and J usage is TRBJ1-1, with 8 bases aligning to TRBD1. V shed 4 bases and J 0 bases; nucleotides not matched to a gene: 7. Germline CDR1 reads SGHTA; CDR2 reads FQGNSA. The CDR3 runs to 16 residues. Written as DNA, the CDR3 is TGTGCCAGCAGCTCGCAAGGACAGGGCTTGAACACTGAAGCTTTCTTT. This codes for CASSSQGQGLNTEAFF.

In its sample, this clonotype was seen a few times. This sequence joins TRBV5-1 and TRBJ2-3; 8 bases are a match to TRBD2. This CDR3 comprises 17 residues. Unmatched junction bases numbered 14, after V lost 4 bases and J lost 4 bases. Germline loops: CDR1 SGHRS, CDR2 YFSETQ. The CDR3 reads CASSGAGGKSFSDTQYF. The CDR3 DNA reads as TGCGCCAGCAGCGGCGCGGGGGGAAAGAGCTTCTCAGATACGCAGTATTTT.

The CDR3 is CATSDLQSNEQFF. As DNA, the CDR3 is TGTGCCACCAGTGATTTGCAAAGTAATGAGCAGTTCTTC. The chain employs TRBV24-1 and TRBJ2-1, with D unresolved. The V and J ends lost 0 bases and 7 bases respectively, with 6 bases between them. This CDR3 contains 13 residues. The germline CDR1 and CDR2 sequences are KGHDR and SFDVKD.

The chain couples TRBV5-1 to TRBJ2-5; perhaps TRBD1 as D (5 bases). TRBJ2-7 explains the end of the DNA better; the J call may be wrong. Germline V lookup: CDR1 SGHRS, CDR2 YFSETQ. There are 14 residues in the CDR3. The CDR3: CASSLEARVYEQYF. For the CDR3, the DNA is TGCGCCAGCAGCTTGGAGGCCAGGGTCTACGAGCAGTACTTC.

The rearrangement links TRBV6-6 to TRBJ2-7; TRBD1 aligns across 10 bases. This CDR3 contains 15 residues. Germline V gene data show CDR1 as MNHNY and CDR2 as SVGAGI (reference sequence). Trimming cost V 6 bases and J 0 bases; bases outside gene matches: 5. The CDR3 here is CASSDRDRGSYEQYV. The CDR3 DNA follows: TGTGCCAGCAGCGACCGGGACAGGGGCTCCTACGAGCAGTACGTC.

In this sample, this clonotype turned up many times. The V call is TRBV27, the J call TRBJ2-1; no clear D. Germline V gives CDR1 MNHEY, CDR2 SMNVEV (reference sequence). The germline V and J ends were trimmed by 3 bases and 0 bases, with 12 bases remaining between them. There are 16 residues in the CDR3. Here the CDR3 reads CASSFRPAASYNEQFF. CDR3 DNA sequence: TGTGCCAGCAGTTTTAGGCCCGCAGCCTCCTACAATGAGCAGTTCTTC.

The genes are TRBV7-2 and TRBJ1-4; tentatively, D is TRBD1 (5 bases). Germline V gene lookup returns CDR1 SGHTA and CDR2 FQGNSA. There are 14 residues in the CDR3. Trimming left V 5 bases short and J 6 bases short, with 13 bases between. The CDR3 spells CASSLGRRYEKLFF. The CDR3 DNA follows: TGTGCCAGCAGCCTGGGGCGCCGGTATGAAAAACTGTTTTTT.

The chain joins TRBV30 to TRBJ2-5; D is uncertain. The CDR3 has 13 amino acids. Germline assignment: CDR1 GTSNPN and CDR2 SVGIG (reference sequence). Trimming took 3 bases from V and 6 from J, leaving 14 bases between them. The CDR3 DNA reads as TGTGCCTGGAGACTCCCTGGCCCCCAGACCCAGTACTTC. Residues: CAWRLPGPQTQYF.

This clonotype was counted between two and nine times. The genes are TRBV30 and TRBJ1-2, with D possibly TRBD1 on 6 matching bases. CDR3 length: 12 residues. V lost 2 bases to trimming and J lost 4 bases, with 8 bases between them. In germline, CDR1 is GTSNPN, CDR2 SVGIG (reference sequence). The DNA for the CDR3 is TGTGCCTGGAGTAGGGGGTTCTATGGCTACACCTTC. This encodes CAWSRGFYGYTF.

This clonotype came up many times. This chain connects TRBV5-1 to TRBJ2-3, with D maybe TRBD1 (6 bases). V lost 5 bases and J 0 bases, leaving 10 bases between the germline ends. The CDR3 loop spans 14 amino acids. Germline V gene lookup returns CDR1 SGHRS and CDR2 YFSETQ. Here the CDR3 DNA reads TGCGCCAGCAGGGACAGCTCTAGCACAGATACGCAGTATTTT. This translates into CASRDSSSTDTQYF.

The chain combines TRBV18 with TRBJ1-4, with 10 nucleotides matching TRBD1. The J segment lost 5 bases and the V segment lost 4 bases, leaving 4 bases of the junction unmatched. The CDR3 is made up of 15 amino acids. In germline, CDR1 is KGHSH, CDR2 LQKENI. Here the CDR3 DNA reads TGTGCCAGCTCACAGGGACAGGGGTGGAATGAAAAACTGTTTTTT. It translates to CASSQGQGWNEKLFF.

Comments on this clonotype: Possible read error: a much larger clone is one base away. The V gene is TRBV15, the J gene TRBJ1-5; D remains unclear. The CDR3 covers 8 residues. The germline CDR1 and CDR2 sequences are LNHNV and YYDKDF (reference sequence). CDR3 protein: CGNQPQHF. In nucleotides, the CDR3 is TGTGGCAATCAGCCCCAGCATTTT.

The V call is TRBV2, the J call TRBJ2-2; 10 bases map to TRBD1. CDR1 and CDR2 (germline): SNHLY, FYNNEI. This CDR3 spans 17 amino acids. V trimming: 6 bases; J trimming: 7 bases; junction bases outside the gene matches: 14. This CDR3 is CASRTVDRGPVGGELFF. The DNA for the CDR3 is TGTGCCAGCAGAACCGTAGACAGGGGGCCCGTAGGCGGGGAGCTGTTTTTT.

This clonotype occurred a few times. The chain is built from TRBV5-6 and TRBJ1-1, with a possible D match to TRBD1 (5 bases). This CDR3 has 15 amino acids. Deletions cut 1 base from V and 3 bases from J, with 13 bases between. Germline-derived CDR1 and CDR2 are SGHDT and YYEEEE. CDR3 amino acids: CASSLIGGQHTEAFF. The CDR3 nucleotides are TGTGCCAGCAGCTTGATCGGCGGACAACACACTGAAGCTTTCTTT.

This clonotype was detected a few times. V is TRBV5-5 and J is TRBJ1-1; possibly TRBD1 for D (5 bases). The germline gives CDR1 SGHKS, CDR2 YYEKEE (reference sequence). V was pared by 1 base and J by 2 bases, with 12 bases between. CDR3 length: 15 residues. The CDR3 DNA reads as TGTGCCAGCAGCTTGAGGGACCCAGTAAACACTGAAGCTTTCTTT. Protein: CASSLRDPVNTEAFF.

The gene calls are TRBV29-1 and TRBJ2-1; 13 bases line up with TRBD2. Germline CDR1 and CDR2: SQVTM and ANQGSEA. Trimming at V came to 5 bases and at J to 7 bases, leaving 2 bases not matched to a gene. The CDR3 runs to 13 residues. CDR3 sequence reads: CSVWGLAGNEQFF. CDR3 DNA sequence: TGCAGCGTTTGGGGACTAGCGGGGAATGAGCAGTTCTTC.